The 10 T cell receptor beta chains below all came from one sample that was sequenced in a study of Ad26.COV2.S vaccination and SARS-CoV-2 variants. Documented treatment: some 19 received Ad26.COV2.S at low or high dose, single or two shots; 5 received placebo; per-sample allocation not given. The investigators took samples on day 63 after the first vaccine or placebo injection. Generated by immunoSEQ multiplex PCR, the TCRdb table keeps only in-frame clones and is missing some. The table includes some 290,000 clones, 70% to 90% detected once. The sample was peripheral blood, taken in a trial of Ad26.COV2.S vaccine versus placebo. Receptors originate from a person between 18 and 65 years old who received the Ad26.COV2.S COVID-19 vaccine or a placebo.

The gene calls are TRBV5-1 and TRBJ2-2, with D uncertain. V gave up 1 base and J gave up 11 bases, with 6 bases separating them. The germline V gene encodes CDR1 SGHRS and CDR2 YFSETQ. The CDR3 has 11 residues. In DNA form, the CDR3 reads TGCGCCAGCAGCTTGTTTGGCGAGCTGTTTTTT. It codes for CASSLFGELFF.

This clone has just one count. The same CDR3 can be traced to other DNA sequences in this sample. The gene calls are TRBV9 and TRBJ2-2; no firm D call. The CDR3 length is 12 residues. The germline V gene has CDR1 SGDLS and CDR2 YYNGEE. Trimming pared 0 bases from V and 7 bases from J, leaving 4 bases between. The CDR3 DNA reads as TGTGCCAGCAGCGTAGGTGGCGGGGAGCTGTTTTTT. This gives the protein CASSVGGGELFF.

The chain recombines TRBV18 with TRBJ2-7; a weak D match, TRBD2 (5 bases). Germline CDR1 and CDR2: KGHSH and LQKENI. The V end was cut by 6 bases, the J end by 2 bases, with 8 bases between. CDR3 size: 12 residues. CDR3 amino acids: CASSHGTYEQYF. In nucleotides, the CDR3 is TGTGCCAGCTCCCACGGGACCTACGAGCAGTACTTC. The full variable domain, rest sourced from reference TRBV18 and TRBJ2-7, is NAGVMQNPRHLVRRRGQEARLRCSPMKGHSHVYWYRQLPEEGLKFMVYLQKENIIDESGMPKERFSAEFPKEGPSILRIQQVVRGDSAAYFCASSHGTYEQYFGPGTRLTVT.

J is TRBJ1-1 and V is TRBV7-2; no definite D call. This CDR3 is 11 amino acids long. CDR1 is SGHTA, CDR2 FQGNSA, per germline. V lost 5 bases, J lost 7 bases, and 8 bases lay in between. The CDR3 region has the DNA TGTGCCAGCAGCCTACTTCTTGAAGCTTTCTTT. It yields the protein CASSLLLEAFF.

The gene calls are TRBV3-1 (or the pseudogene TRBV3-2) and TRBJ2-1, with a tentative D call TRBD2 (6 bases). The CDR3 loop spans 15 amino acids. Trimming stripped 4 bases from V and 6 bases from J, with 16 bases between. Germline lookup yields CDR1 LGHDT and CDR2 YNNKEL (reference sequence). CDR3: CASSPRGGKPNEQFF. The CDR3 region has the DNA TGTGCCAGCAGCCCGCGGGGAGGAAAACCCAATGAGCAGTTCTTC.

The chain is built from TRBV4-3 and TRBJ2-3; D ambiguous. The V and J ends lost 0 bases and 1 base respectively, with 5 bases between them. CDR1 LGHNA and CDR2 YSLEER come from the germline V gene. CDR3 length: 14 amino acids. CDR3 bases: TGCGCCAGCAGCCAAGATGGACGCACAGATACGCAGTATTTT. Amino acids: CASSQDGRTDTQYF.

The rearrangement uses TRBV7-2 and TRBJ2-2; the D gene is possibly TRBD1 (6 bases). Per the germline V gene, CDR1 is SGHTA and CDR2 is FQGNSA. This CDR3 contains 16 residues. Between the trimmed V and J ends, which lost 4 bases and 4 bases, there was a span of 16 bases. The CDR3 region has the DNA TGTGCCAGCAGCTGGGACCGGGACATACTCACCGGGGAGCTGTTTTTT. This sequence encodes CASSWDRDILTGELFF.

The chain uses TRBV5-6 and TRBJ1-4, with no clear D. Trimming removed 0 bases at V and 4 bases at J, with 13 bases between. Per the germline V gene, CDR1 is SGHDT and CDR2 is YYEEEE. CDR3 length: 16 residues. The CDR3: CASSLGTFGDNEKLFF. CDR3 DNA sequence: TGTGCCAGCAGCTTGGGTACGTTTGGCGATAATGAAAAACTGTTTTTT.

The genes are TRBV7-2 and TRBJ1-2; 8 nucleotides agree with TRBD1. J was trimmed by 8 bases and V by 2 bases; bases with no gene match: 16. Germline CDR1 and CDR2: SGHTA and FQGNSA. The CDR3 length is 17 residues. The CDR3 DNA reads TGTGCCAGCAGCTTATCGTTTGGGACAGGTGGGGTAAAGGGCTACACCTTC. Its protein is CASSLSFGTGGVKGYTF.

CDR3 in DNA: TGTGCCAGCAGTTTTGGCAGGAACTACGAGCAGTACTTC. Its protein is CASSFGRNYEQYF. This rearrangement joins TRBV27 to TRBJ2-7, with D unresolved. Deletions cut 3 bases from V and 3 bases from J, with 9 bases between. The CDR3 is 13 residues long. From germline, CDR1 is MNHEY and CDR2 SMNVEV (reference sequence).